These 24 T cell receptor beta chains were sequenced from one sample in a study of T cells in Graves' hyperthyroidism and ophthalmopathy. Amplified TCR beta CDR3 regions came from RNA transcripts. TCR CDR3 underwent first-round RT-PCR with the HTBI primer set. From the multiplex PCR reads, TCRdb called clonotypes with MiXCR, one entry per CDR3 protein. The table has some 500,000 distinct CDR3 sequences, around 14% seen once; the top ten hold 15% to 20%. The sequencing input was blood. These receptors originate from a woman aged 18 to 35 with Graves' hyperthyroidism.

This clonotype has a count of ten or more. This chain joins TRBV19 and TRBJ2-1; 7 bases map to TRBD2. Unmatched junction bases numbered 7, after V lost 5 bases and J lost 6 bases. The CDR3 is made up of 14 amino acids. The germline CDR1 and CDR2 sequences are LNHDA and SQIVND (reference sequence). The CDR3 is CASSGLEVVNEQFF. DNA for the CDR3: TGTGCCAGTAGTGGACTAGAGGTTGTCAATGAGCAGTTCTTC.

In this sample, this clonotype turned up many times. The chain has TRBV7-2 and TRBJ1-1; D not resolved. V lost 3 bases and J 5 bases, leaving 10 bases between the germline ends. There are 13 residues in the CDR3. The germline V gene has CDR1 SGHTA and CDR2 FQGNSA. CDR3 sequence: CASSFPWETEAFF. CDR3 in DNA: TGTGCCAGCAGCTTCCCTTGGGAAACTGAAGCTTTCTTT.

In its sample, this clonotype was seen many times. This chain joins TRBV12-3 or TRBV12-4 and TRBJ1-3; no reliable D call. The CDR3 contains 14 residues. Trimming shortened V by 6 bases and J by 1 base, and 10 bases separated the two germline ends. The CDR3 spells CASRQKVSGNTIYF. The CDR3 DNA follows: TGTGCCAGCAGACAAAAGGTTTCTGGAAACACCATATATTTT.

This clonotype has ten or more counts. The chain links TRBV24-1 to TRBJ2-1; D is undetermined. The CDR3 loop spans 14 amino acids. The V gene lost 3 bases and the J gene lost 5 bases, with 10 bases spanning the gap. Germline V gives CDR1 KGHDR, CDR2 SFDVKD. The CDR3 DNA reads as TGTGCCACCAGTGATGTCTTTAGGGACAATGAGCAGTTCTTC. Encoded protein: CATSDVFRDNEQFF.

There are many counts of this clonotype. This chain links TRBV5-1 with TRBJ1-1, with D unresolved. The CDR3 runs to 15 residues. The V and J ends lost 4 bases and 1 base respectively, with 14 bases between them. Germline loops: CDR1 SGHRS, CDR2 YFSETQ. DNA for the CDR3: TGCGCCAGCAGCGCGGACGCAGCTCAGAACACTGAAGCTTTCTTT. This translates into CASSADAAQNTEAFF.

This clonotype showed up many times. The V gene is TRBV12-3 or TRBV12-4, the J gene TRBJ1-2; the D is unclear. The CDR3 runs 13 residues. With 1 base removed from V and 0 bases from J, the gap between germline ends came to 3 bases. The CDR3 here is CASSLEANYGYTF. CDR3 nucleotides: TGTGCCAGCAGTTTAGAAGCTAACTATGGCTACACCTTC.

This clonotype was counted a few times. With a much larger clone just one base away, this may be a read error. This sequence joins TRBV5-1 and TRBJ2-7; D possibly corresponds to TRBD1 (5 bases). The germline CDR1 and CDR2 sequences are SGHRS and YFSETQ. V dropped 4 bases and J dropped 2 bases, with 19 bases sitting between them. The CDR3 totals 16 residues. CDR3 in DNA: TGCGCCAGCAGCCCGGACCCTACGACAGATGCCTACGAGCAGTACTTC. Translation gives CASSPDPTTDAYEQYF.

The chain couples TRBV28 to TRBJ1-4; the D is unclear. The germline V and J ends were trimmed by 6 bases and 5 bases, with 4 bases remaining between them. CDR1 and CDR2 (germline): MDHEN, SYDVKM. The CDR3 is made up of 11 amino acids. The CDR3 here is CASRQNEKLFF. CDR3 DNA: TGTGCCAGCAGACAGAATGAAAAACTGTTTTTT.

This clonotype has more than one count but fewer than ten. The rearrangement uses TRBV12-5 and TRBJ1-1; unclear D gene. CDR1 is LGHNT, CDR2 FRNRAP, per germline. Trimming stripped 2 bases from V and 1 base from J, with 8 bases between. The CDR3 is made up of 14 amino acids. CDR3 sequence: CASGLTIENTEAFF. CDR3 DNA: TGTGCTAGTGGTTTGACGATTGAGAACACTGAAGCTTTCTTT.

V usage is TRBV20-1 and J usage is TRBJ1-6; 7 bases match TRBD1. This CDR3 is built from 14 residues. Germline-derived CDR1 and CDR2 are DFQATT and SNEGSKA (reference sequence). V shed 3 bases and J 7 bases; nucleotides not matched to a gene: 6. CDR3 in DNA: TGCAGTGCTAGTTCGGGACAGCAGAATTCACCCCTCCACTTT. Its protein is CSASSGQQNSPLHF.

Ten or more counts support this clonotype. The genes are TRBV6-1 and TRBJ2-3; 10 bases map to TRBD2. The CDR3 spans 15 residues. J lost 0 bases, V lost 5 bases, and 2 bases had no gene match. Germline CDR1 and CDR2: MNHNS and SASEGT. CDR3 residues: CASSHSGRSTDTQYF. The CDR3 region has the DNA TGTGCCAGCAGTCATAGCGGGAGGAGCACAGATACGCAGTATTTT.

At least ten counts were recorded for this clonotype. V and J are TRBV28 and TRBJ1-4; maybe TRBD1 (6 bases). Germline-derived CDR1 and CDR2 are MDHEN and SYDVKM. The germline V and J ends were trimmed by 3 bases and 7 bases, with 9 bases remaining between them. This CDR3 is built from 13 residues. CDR3 DNA: TGTGCCAGCAGTTTTCAGGGGAGTGAAAAACTGTTTTTT. It yields the protein CASSFQGSEKLFF.

There are a few counts of this clonotype. The chain combines TRBV7-6 with TRBJ1-5; D is ambiguous. CDR1 is SGHVS, CDR2 FNYEAQ, per germline. The CDR3 runs 15 residues. V was shortened by 3 bases and J by 3 bases, with 12 bases between the two germline ends. Here the CDR3 reads CASSFEPGLNQPQHF. The CDR3 DNA is TGTGCCAGCAGCTTTGAACCAGGCCTCAATCAGCCCCAGCATTTT.

The chain links TRBV15 to TRBJ1-3; TRBD1 is a possible D gene (5 bases). V gave up 0 bases and J gave up 2 bases, with 20 bases separating them. Per germline, CDR1 LNHNV and CDR2 YYDKDF (reference sequence). This CDR3 has 19 residues. CDR3 bases: TGTGCCACCAGCAGAGATCGATCCCATTTTGGGGCTACTGGAAACACCATATATTTT. Protein product: CATSRDRSHFGATGNTIYF.

This clonotype was recorded at least ten times. This chain joins TRBV15 and TRBJ2-7; 7 bases agree with TRBD1. Germline V CDR1 and CDR2: LNHNV, YYDKDF (reference sequence). This CDR3 has 18 amino acids. V trimming: 0 bases; J trimming: 2 bases; junction bases outside the gene matches: 13. The CDR3, as DNA: TGTGCCACCAGCAGAGATCGAACAGGGGTCTCTGGGACCTACGAGCAGTACTTC. Translation gives CATSRDRTGVSGTYEQYF.

This clonotype was seen a few times. J is TRBJ2-5 and V is TRBV5-1; D gene unclear. This CDR3 has 13 residues. Trimming took off 4 bases at V and 1 base at J, with 8 bases between the two ends. CDR1 is SGHRS and CDR2 is YFSETQ in the germline V gene. CDR3 protein: CASSQDGQETQYF. CDR3 DNA: TGCGCCAGCAGCCAGGACGGCCAAGAGACCCAGTACTTC.

This clonotype was seen ten or more times. The chain has TRBV3-1 and TRBJ1-5; 8 bases align to TRBD1. The V gene end was trimmed by 6 bases and the J gene end by 3 bases; junction bases not matched to a gene: 13. This CDR3 comprises 17 residues. The germline V gene encodes CDR1 LGHDT and CDR2 YNNKEL (reference sequence). The CDR3 coding sequence is TGTGCCAGCAGTACAGGGACAGGAAAAACTAACAATCAGCCCCAGCATTTT. Translation: CASSTGTGKTNNQPQHF.

This clonotype has a count of ten or more. The genes are TRBV27 and TRBJ1-2, with 7 bases fitting TRBD1. The CDR3 sequence is 14 residues long. Germline-derived CDR1 and CDR2 are MNHEY and SMNVEV (reference sequence). V trimming: 5 bases; J trimming: 5 bases; junction bases outside the gene matches: 8. CDR3 nucleotides: TGTGCCAGCAGTCCCCAGGGGGGTGGTTATGGCTACACCTTC. This translates into CASSPQGGGYGYTF.

This clonotype appeared many times. The chain joins TRBV6-1 to TRBJ2-1; D uncertain. The CDR3 runs to 14 residues. Germline CDR1 MNHNS, CDR2 SASEGT. Trimming stripped 7 bases from V and 3 bases from J, with 13 bases between. CDR3: CASTDDTFYNEQFF. The CDR3 nucleotides are TGTGCCAGCACCGATGACACCTTCTACAATGAGCAGTTCTTC.

This sequence joins TRBV10-3 and TRBJ2-1, with TRBD2 identical over 11 bases. Unmatched junction bases numbered 8, after V lost 6 bases and J lost 7 bases. Germline V gene data show CDR1 as ENHRY and CDR2 as SYGVKD. This CDR3 contains 15 residues. For the CDR3, the DNA is TGTGCCATCAGCTTAGCGGGAGGGCCGGGTAATGAGCAGTTCTTC. Translated, it gives CAISLAGGPGNEQFF.

This clonotype was counted ten times or more. The V and J genes are TRBV5-1 and TRBJ2-7; 7 bases are a match to TRBD2. The junction had 2 bases not matched to a gene; V was cut back by 1 base and J by 4 bases. The CDR3 totals 13 residues. Germline CDR1 and CDR2: SGHRS and YFSETQ. This CDR3 is CASSLTSEYEQYF. The CDR3, as DNA: TGCGCCAGCAGCTTGACTAGCGAGTACGAGCAGTACTTC.

In its sample, this clonotype was seen many times. The chain employs TRBV27 and TRBJ1-1; 8 bases line up with TRBD1. Trimming took 6 bases from V and 0 from J; bases not matched to a gene: 6. The CDR3 is made up of 15 amino acids. Germline CDR1 reads MNHEY; CDR2 reads SMNVEV (reference sequence). The CDR3 region has the DNA TGTGCCAGCAGCTCAGGGGGCGGTATGAACACTGAAGCTTTCTTT. Translating it yields CASSSGGGMNTEAFF.

This clonotype occurred many times. The V call is TRBV12-3 or TRBV12-4, the J call TRBJ2-7, with 8 bases lining up with TRBD2. V lost 6 bases to trimming and J lost 6 bases; unmatched junction nucleotides: 13. There are 15 residues in the CDR3. CDR3 in DNA: TGTGCCAGCAGCTCCGGGACTAGGACCGGTAGCGAGCAGTACTTC. Translating it yields CASSSGTRTGSEQYF.

This clonotype appeared a few times. The J gene is TRBJ2-4, the V gene TRBV14; no firm D call. Germline V CDR1 and CDR2: SGHDN, FVKESK. The CDR3 runs 17 residues. V was clipped by 4 bases and J by 2 bases, with 18 bases between them. CDR3 in DNA: TGTGCCAGCAGCCCTACGGGTACACCCTCCTCCAAAAACATTCAGTACTTC. Its protein product is CASSPTGTPSSKNIQYF.